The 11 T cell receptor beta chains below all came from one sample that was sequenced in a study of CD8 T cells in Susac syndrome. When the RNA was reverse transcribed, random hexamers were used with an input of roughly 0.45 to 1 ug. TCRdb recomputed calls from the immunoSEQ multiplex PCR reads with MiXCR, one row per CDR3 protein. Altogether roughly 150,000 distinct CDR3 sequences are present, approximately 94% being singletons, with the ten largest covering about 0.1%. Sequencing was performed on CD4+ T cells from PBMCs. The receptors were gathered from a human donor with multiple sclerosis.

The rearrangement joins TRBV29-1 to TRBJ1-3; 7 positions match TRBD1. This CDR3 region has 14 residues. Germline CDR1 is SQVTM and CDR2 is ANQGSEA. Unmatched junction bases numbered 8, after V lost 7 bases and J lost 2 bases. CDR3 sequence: CSAVHRGPGNTIYF. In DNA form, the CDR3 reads TGCAGCGCCGTTCACAGGGGCCCTGGAAACACCATATATTTT.

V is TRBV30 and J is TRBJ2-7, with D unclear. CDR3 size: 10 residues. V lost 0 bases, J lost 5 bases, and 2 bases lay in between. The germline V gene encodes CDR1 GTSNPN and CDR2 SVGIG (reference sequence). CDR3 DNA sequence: TGTGCCTGGAGTGTTAACGAGCAGTACTTC. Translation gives CAWSVNEQYF.

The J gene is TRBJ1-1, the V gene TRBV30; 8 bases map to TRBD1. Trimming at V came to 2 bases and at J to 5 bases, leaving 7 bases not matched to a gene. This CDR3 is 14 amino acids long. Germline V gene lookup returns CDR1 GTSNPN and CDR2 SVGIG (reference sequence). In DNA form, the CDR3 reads TGTGCCTGGAGTAGCGGACAGGGTGTAACTGAAGCTTTCTTT. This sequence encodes CAWSSGQGVTEAFF.

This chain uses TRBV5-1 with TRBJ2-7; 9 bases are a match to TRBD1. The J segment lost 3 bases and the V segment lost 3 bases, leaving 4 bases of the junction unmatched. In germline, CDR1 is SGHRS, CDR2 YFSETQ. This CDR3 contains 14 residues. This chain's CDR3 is CASSSGQGGYEQYF. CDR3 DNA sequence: TGCGCCAGCAGCTCGGGACAGGGCGGCTACGAGCAGTACTTC.

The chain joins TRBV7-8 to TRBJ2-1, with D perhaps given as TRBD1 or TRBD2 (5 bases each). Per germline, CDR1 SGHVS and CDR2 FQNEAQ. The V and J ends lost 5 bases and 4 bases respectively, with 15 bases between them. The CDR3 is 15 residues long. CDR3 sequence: CASSGAGTVYNEQFF. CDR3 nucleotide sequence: TGTGCCAGCAGCGGAGCCGGGACCGTATACAATGAGCAGTTCTTC.

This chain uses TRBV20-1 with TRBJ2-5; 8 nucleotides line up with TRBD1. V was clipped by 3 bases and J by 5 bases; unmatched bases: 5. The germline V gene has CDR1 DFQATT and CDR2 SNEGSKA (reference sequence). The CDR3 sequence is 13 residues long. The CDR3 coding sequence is TGCAGTGCTAGGACTACAGGGGGGGAGACCCAGTACTTC. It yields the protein CSARTTGGETQYF.

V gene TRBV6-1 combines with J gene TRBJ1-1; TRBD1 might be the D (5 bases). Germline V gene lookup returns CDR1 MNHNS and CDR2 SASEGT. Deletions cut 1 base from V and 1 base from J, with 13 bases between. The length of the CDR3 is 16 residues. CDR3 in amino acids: CASSEGGWQGNTEAFF. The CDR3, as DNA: TGTGCCAGCAGTGAAGGAGGATGGCAGGGGAACACTGAAGCTTTCTTT.

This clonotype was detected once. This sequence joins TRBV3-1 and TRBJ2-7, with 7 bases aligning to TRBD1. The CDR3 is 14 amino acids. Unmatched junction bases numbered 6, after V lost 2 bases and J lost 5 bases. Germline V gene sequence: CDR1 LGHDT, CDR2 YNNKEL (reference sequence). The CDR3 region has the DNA TGTGCCAGCAGCCAAACACAGGGGTCAGACGAGCAGTACTTC. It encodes CASSQTQGSDEQYF.

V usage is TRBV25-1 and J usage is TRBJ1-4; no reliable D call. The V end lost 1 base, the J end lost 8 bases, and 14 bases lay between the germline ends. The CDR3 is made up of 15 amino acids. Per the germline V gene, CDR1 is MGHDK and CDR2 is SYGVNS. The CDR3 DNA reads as TGTGCCAGCAGTGAATTACAGACTATCGGGGAAAAACTGTTTTTT. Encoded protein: CASSELQTIGEKLFF. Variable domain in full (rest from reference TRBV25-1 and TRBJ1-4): EADIYQTPRYLVIGTGKKITLECSQTMGHDKMYWYQQDPGMELHLIHYSYGVNSTEKGDLSSESTVSRIRTEHFPLTLESARPSHTSQYLCASSELQTIGEKLFFGSGTQLSVL.

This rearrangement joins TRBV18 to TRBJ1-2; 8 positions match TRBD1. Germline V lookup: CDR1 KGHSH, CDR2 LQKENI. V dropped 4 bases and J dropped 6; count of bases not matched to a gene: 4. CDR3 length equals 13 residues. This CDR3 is CASSRQGNDGYTF. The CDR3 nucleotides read TGTGCCAGCTCACGACAGGGGAACGATGGCTACACCTTC.

The CDR3 nucleotides read TGTGCCAGCAGCTTAGTATCGGGGGCCACAGATACGCAGTATTTT. Translated, it gives CASSLVSGATDTQYF. This chain uses TRBV7-9 with TRBJ2-3; D may correspond to TRBD1 or TRBD2 (6 bases each). The CDR3 extends over 15 amino acids. Germline-derived CDR1 and CDR2 are SEHNR and FQNEAQ (reference sequence). The V and J ends lost 1 base and 2 bases respectively, with 10 bases between them.